What follows are 5 T cell receptor beta chains derived from one specimen sequenced in a study of radiation and T cells in renal cell carcinoma (dated by TCRdb to the early 2020s). Explained via the paper, the time point label denotes: blood 2 weeks post-SBRT. In the paper's terms, the treatment or condition label means: 15 Gy SBRT to primary tumor, nephrectomy 4 weeks later. To prepare the library, the immunoSEQ multiplex PCR assay was applied. TCRdb stores this immuneACCESS table with in-frame sequences only. Part of the clones is absent; in the studies checked, under half of the shortfall reflects unresolved V genes, and no reason is known for the rest. The sample has just under 80,000 clones on record, 80% to 90% of them singletons. Approximately 24% of the sample rests with the top ten. The specimen comprised blood, sampled from a patient whose treatment included radiotherapy and nephrectomy. Every receptor here comes from a woman between 45 and 65 years old with renal cell carcinoma.

This clone has just one count. The chain joins TRBV15 to TRBJ2-2, with D unclear. Germline V gene data show CDR1 as LNHNV and CDR2 as YYDKDF (reference sequence). The CDR3 has 17 residues. The V end lost 0 bases, the J end lost 4 bases, and 15 bases lay between the germline ends. The CDR3 sequence: CATSRERWQVGTGELFF. CDR3 in DNA: TGTGCCACCAGCAGAGAACGATGGCAGGTTGGCACCGGGGAGCTGTTTTTT.

The chain combines TRBV15 with TRBJ2-7; no firm D call. Germline CDR1 and CDR2: LNHNV and YYDKDF (reference sequence). V lost 1 base and J lost 7, with 14 bases in between. The CDR3 runs 14 residues. Here the CDR3 DNA reads TGTGCCACCAGCAGAGTGGGCAGCTTCTTTGAGCAGTACTTC. Translating it yields CATSRVGSFFEQYF.

The chain links TRBV2 to TRBJ2-7, with D uncertain. CDR3 length equals 14 residues. The germline CDR1 and CDR2 sequences are SNHLY and FYNNEI. Trimming cost V 2 bases and J 1 base, with 9 bases left between them. Written as DNA, the CDR3 is TGTGCCAGCAGTGAAACCCGGGCTTCCTACGAGCAGTACTTC. Its protein is CASSETRASYEQYF.

This chain joins TRBV29-1 and TRBJ2-1, with D perhaps matching TRBD2 (5 bases). Trimming pared 3 bases from V and 6 bases from J, leaving 12 bases between. The CDR3 has 13 amino acids. In germline, CDR1 is SQVTM, CDR2 ANQGSEA. The CDR3 DNA follows: TGCAGCGTTGACGGGGTCGGGATCAATGAGCAGTTCTTC. Translation gives CSVDGVGINEQFF.

This clone appeared a single time. The J gene is TRBJ2-1, the V gene TRBV19, with 13 bases matching TRBD2. The V gene end was trimmed by 3 bases and the J gene end by 8 bases; junction bases not matched to a gene: 4. The CDR3 totals 15 residues. Germline CDR1 reads LNHDA; CDR2 reads SQIVND (reference sequence). In DNA, the CDR3 is TGTGCCAGTAGTATTTCACTAGCGGGAGGGGATGAGCAGTTCTTC. As protein: CASSISLAGGDEQFF. The variable domain in full, with the rest retrieved from reference TRBV19 and TRBJ2-1, is DGGITQSPKYLFRKEGQNVTLSCEQNLNHDAMYWYRQDPGQGLRLIYYSQIVNDFQKGDIAEGYSVSREKKESFPLTVTSAQKNPTAFYLCASSISLAGGDEQFFGPGTRLTVL.